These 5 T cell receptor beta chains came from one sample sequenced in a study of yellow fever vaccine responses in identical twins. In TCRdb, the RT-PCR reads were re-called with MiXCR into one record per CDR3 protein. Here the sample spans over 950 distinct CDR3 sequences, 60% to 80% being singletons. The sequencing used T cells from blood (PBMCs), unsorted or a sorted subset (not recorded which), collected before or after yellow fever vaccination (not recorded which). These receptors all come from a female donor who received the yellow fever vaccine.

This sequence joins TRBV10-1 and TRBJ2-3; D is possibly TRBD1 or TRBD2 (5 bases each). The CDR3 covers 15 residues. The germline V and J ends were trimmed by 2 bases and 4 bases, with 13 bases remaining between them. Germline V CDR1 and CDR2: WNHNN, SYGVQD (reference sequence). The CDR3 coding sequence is TGCGCCAGCAGTGAGCCGGGGCCCGACCCAGATACGCAGTATTTT. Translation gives CASSEPGPDPDTQYF.

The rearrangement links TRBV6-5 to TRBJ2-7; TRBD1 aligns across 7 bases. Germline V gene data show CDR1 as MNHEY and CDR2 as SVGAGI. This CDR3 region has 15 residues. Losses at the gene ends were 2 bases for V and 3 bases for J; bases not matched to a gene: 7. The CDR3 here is CASSYPRGNVYEQYF. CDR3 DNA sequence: TGTGCCAGCAGTTACCCCAGGGGGAATGTCTACGAGCAGTACTTC.

The CDR3 is CASSPQGRGATYNEQFF. CDR3 nucleotide sequence: TGCGCCAGCAGCCCCCAGGGGCGGGGGGCCACCTACAATGAGCAGTTCTTC. The V and J genes are TRBV5-1 and TRBJ2-1; 8 nucleotides agree with TRBD2. CDR3 length: 17 amino acids. The trim removed 4 bases at V and 2 bases at J, leaving 11 bases unmatched. In germline, CDR1 is SGHRS, CDR2 YFSETQ.

The chain's CDR3 is CASSSRQRAGGTYEQYF. CDR3 nucleotides: TGTGCCAGCAGCTCCCGGCAGCGAGCGGGAGGCACCTACGAGCAGTACTTC. This chain joins TRBV11-2 and TRBJ2-7; TRBD2 matches 9 bases. Germline V gene data show CDR1 as SGHAT and CDR2 as FQNNGV. The CDR3 loop spans 17 amino acids. V was clipped by 4 bases and J by 2 bases; unmatched bases: 12.

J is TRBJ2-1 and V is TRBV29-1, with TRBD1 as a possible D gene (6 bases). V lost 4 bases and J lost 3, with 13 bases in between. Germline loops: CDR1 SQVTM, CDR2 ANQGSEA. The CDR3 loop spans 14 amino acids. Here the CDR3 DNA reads TGCAGCGTTGGGTACAGGGTGGACTACAATGAGCAGTTCTTC. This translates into CSVGYRVDYNEQFF.